This T cell receptor (beta chain) came from a study of spatial heterogeneity in lung cancer. Study details: In the raw reads, each unique TCR and UMI combination was present more than ten times on average.

In TCRdb, the 5' RACE reads were re-called with MiXCR into one record per CDR3 protein. The data show tens of thousands of distinct CDR3 sequences, roughly 5% seen once. Ten or more counts support this clonotype. The time point here: sample taken at primary tumor resection. The donor population consisted of just over 70 patients with untreated, early-stage non-small cell lung cancer. The authors sequenced whole RNA from tumor, nontumor lung or frozen PBMC without sorting. This CDR3 has 14 residues. V gave up 3 bases and J gave up 4 bases, with 11 bases separating them. Germline V gene sequence: CDR1 ENHRY, CDR2 SYGVKD.

The TCR was taken from a male donor with early-stage non-small cell lung cancer. The sequences come from PBMCs, collected at surgery. The chain combines TRBV10-3 with TRBJ2-3; D gene ambiguous. The CDR3 DNA sequence: TGTGCCATCAGTGACTCGTGGGTTCCAGATACGCAGTATTTT. Protein sequence: CAISDSWVPDTQYF.